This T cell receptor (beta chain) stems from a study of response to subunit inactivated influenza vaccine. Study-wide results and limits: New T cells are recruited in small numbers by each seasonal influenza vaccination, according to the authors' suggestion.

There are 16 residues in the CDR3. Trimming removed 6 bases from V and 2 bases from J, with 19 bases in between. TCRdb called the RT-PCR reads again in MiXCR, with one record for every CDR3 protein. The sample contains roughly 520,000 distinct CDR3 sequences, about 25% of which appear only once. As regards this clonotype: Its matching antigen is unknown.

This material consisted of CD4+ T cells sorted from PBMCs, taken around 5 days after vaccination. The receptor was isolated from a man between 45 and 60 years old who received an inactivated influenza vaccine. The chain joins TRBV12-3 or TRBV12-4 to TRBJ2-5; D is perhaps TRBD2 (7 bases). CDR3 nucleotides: TGTGCCAGCAGCCTAGGGAGGGACACAACTCAAGAGACCCAGTACTTC. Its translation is CASSLGRDTTQETQYF.